Shown below are 2 T cell receptor beta chains from a single sample sequenced in a study of blood T cells in healthy people across ages. Combining a sample-barcoded 5' primer with a J-beta primer mix, a second PCR ran for about 7 to 11 cycles. TCRdb reprocessed the 5' RACE reads via MiXCR and lists one record per CDR3 protein. The table records some 730,000 distinct CDR3 sequences, 20% to 25% of them present only once. Sequences were obtained from blood. Source of these receptors: a man in his 70s in good health.

This clonotype was seen more than once but under ten times. This chain links TRBV20-1 with TRBJ2-2, with D tentatively TRBD1 (6 bases). The V end lost 5 bases, the J end lost 6 bases, and 13 bases lay between the germline ends. The CDR3 totals 13 residues. CDR1 DFQATT and CDR2 SNEGSKA come from the germline V gene (reference sequence). The CDR3 loop is CSAPPTGPGELFF. The DNA of the CDR3 is TGCAGTGCTCCCCCTACAGGGCCCGGGGAGCTGTTTTTT.

This chain connects TRBV2 to TRBJ2-3; 9 positions agree with TRBD2. The V gene's germline CDR1 is SNHLY and CDR2 FYNNEI. V lost 10 bases and J lost 10; bases outside the gene matches: 6. The length of the CDR3 is 11 residues. CDR3 DNA: TGTGCCATCCCCCTAGCGGGATCGCAGTATTTT. Its translation: CAIPLAGSQYF.